This T cell receptor beta chain was captured by sequencing in a study of T-cell reconstitution after alpha-beta-depleted transplantation in children. This clonotype has just a few counts. Its antigen is as yet unknown. Unique molecular identifiers tagged the TCRbeta library. TCRdb itself ran the PCR reads through MiXCR, one entry per CDR3 protein. This sample has just under 350,000 distinct CDR3 sequences, with about 17% found just once. The study's findings and limits: Expanded graft clones numbering several hundred reportedly gave rise to alpha-beta T cells about two months after transplant. Day-60 TCRbeta diversity that was high in some patients was derived from surviving recipient T cells and thymic progenitors. T-cell numbers and diversity, one year after transplant, stemmed largely from T cells that were newly produced.

The CDR3 consists of 15 residues. The germline V gene encodes CDR1 LNHDA and CDR2 SQIVND (reference sequence). The V segment lost 4 bases and the J segment 3 bases; nucleotides outside the gene matches: 3. The sequencing here drew on PBMCs, mostly from graft donor cells, taken 360 days after TCRalphabeta/CD19-depleted stem cell transplant. J is TRBJ2-1 and V is TRBV19; 10 nucleotides agree with TRBD2. This TCR was sampled from a male patient between 2 and 15 years old who had a stem cell transplant for acute lymphoblastic leukemia, so the T cells may come from the graft donor. CDR3 DNA: TGTGCCAGTAGTACTACTAGCGGGGTCTACAATGAGCAGTTCTTC. The encoded protein is CASSTTSGVYNEQFF. The whole variable domain, filled in from reference TRBV19 and TRBJ2-1, reads DGGITQSPKYLFRKEGQNVTLSCEQNLNHDAMYWYRQDPGQGLRLIYYSQIVNDFQKGDIAEGYSVSREKKESFPLTVTSAQKNPTAFYLCASSTTSGVYNEQFFGPGTRLTVL.